The rows below give T cell receptor beta chains drawn from one sample of a study of blood T cell repertoires in COVID-19. Profiling relied on immunoSEQ multiplex PCR, and the TCRdb table lists in-frame clones only, not all of them. This table has approximately 500,000 clones, around 90% appearing once. Sequencing used peripheral blood. The receptors here all came from a woman aged 45-65 years with COVID-19, enrolled during active disease. Both conserved end residues are trimmed from each CDR3.

j_gene: TRBJ1-6; v_gene: TRBV5-1; CDR3aa: ASSLGTEESPLH
j_gene: TRBJ2-1; v_gene: TRBV7-3; CDR3aa: ASSSTLDREQF
j_gene: TRBJ2-7; v_gene: TRBV2; CDR3aa: ASTRAASGGYEQY
j_gene: TRBJ2-3; v_gene: TRBV27; CDR3aa: ASSLYSLAGVTDTQY
j_gene: TRBJ1-6; v_gene: TRBV23-1; CDR3aa: ASSQSARTESNSPLH
j_gene: TRBJ2-1; v_gene: TRBV19; CDR3aa: ASSIDPASGGDQF
j_gene: TRBJ1-5; v_gene: TRBV19; CDR3aa: ATRRGKAQPQH
j_gene: TRBJ1-1; v_gene: TRBV5-1; CDR3aa: ASSLKVGQGMNTEAF
j_gene: TRBJ2-7; v_gene: TRBV9; CDR3aa: ASSVGPWPYEQY
j_gene: TRBJ1-1; v_gene: TRBV4-1; CDR3aa: ASSPLTGFGTEAF
j_gene: TRBJ1-2; v_gene: TRBV11-2; CDR3aa: ASSLELTGPYGYT
j_gene: TRBJ1-6; v_gene: TRBV10-3; CDR3aa: AISESGQVNSPLH
j_gene: TRBJ1-2; v_gene: TRBV30; CDR3aa: AWSPSSWERGYT
j_gene: TRBJ2-3; v_gene: TRBV4-2; CDR3aa: ASSQEAAGGTPDTQY
j_gene: TRBJ2-5; v_gene: TRBV15; CDR3aa: ATSRDRGTQY
j_gene: TRBJ1-2; v_gene: TRBV18; CDR3aa: ASSRVPRGRNYGYT
j_gene: TRBJ2-4; v_gene: TRBV19; CDR3aa: ASSGYRVLAKNIQY
j_gene: TRBJ2-5; v_gene: TRBV5-8; CDR3aa: ASSFRGFETQY
j_gene: TRBJ2-7; v_gene: TRBV13; CDR3aa: ASSFSRQRSYEQY
j_gene: TRBJ1-1; v_gene: TRBV29-1; CDR3aa: SVSSDTEAF
j_gene: TRBJ2-7; v_gene: TRBV5-4; CDR3aa: ASSSLGSYEQY
j_gene: TRBJ2-7; v_gene: TRBV6-1; CDR3aa: ASSEATSGRGLSYEQY
j_gene: TRBJ2-7; v_gene: TRBV30; CDR3aa: AWSRPGTGAEQY
j_gene: TRBJ2-3; v_gene: TRBV2; CDR3aa: ASSSERVNTQY
j_gene: TRBJ1-6; v_gene: TRBV21-1; CDR3aa: ASSKVRGGRDEESLH
j_gene: TRBJ2-7; v_gene: TRBV9; CDR3aa: ASSADISSYEQY
j_gene: TRBJ2-7; v_gene: TRBV5-6; CDR3aa: ASNVRGIGEQY
j_gene: TRBJ1-1; v_gene: TRBV7-8; CDR3aa: ASSLLAGANTEAF
j_gene: TRBJ1-2; v_gene: TRBV9; CDR3aa: ASSVSAGNYGYT
j_gene: TRBJ1-2; v_gene: TRBV15; CDR3aa: ATSRGQNYGYT
j_gene: TRBJ1-2; v_gene: TRBV6-6; CDR3aa: ASSDYGQGNGYT
j_gene: TRBJ2-5; v_gene: TRBV7-9; CDR3aa: ASSPSRPGETQY
j_gene: TRBJ2-3; v_gene: TRBV18; CDR3aa: ASQDRSLAGGPTDTQY
j_gene: TRBJ1-2; v_gene: TRBV19; CDR3aa: ASSGTGSNYGYT
j_gene: TRBJ1-1; v_gene: TRBV5-1; CDR3aa: ASSLLSVNTEAF
j_gene: TRBJ2-7; v_gene: TRBV18; CDR3aa: ASSPLEGLSLGEQY
j_gene: TRBJ2-3; v_gene: TRBV4-1; CDR3aa: ASSQQEADTQY
j_gene: TRBJ2-7; v_gene: TRBV6-2/TRBV6-3; CDR3aa: ASSYKLSYEQY
j_gene: TRBJ1-5; v_gene: TRBV6-2/TRBV6-3; CDR3aa: ASSYSNSPNQPQH
j_gene: TRBJ1-5; v_gene: TRBV7-2; CDR3aa: ASSARDRGGNQPQH
j_gene: TRBJ2-2; v_gene: TRBV4-1; CDR3aa: ASSLGAANTGELF
j_gene: TRBJ1-6; v_gene: TRBV30; CDR3aa: AWTPLQGASSPLH
j_gene: TRBJ1-1; v_gene: TRBV3-1/TRBV3-2; CDR3aa: ASSPRGGTEAF
j_gene: TRBJ1-2; v_gene: TRBV6-5; CDR3aa: ASSYSENGQDGGYT
j_gene: TRBJ1-2; v_gene: TRBV6-5; CDR3aa: ASSLTGYGYT
j_gene: TRBJ2-7; v_gene: TRBV27; CDR3aa: ASRDRFRSYEQY
j_gene: TRBJ2-2; v_gene: TRBV5-1; CDR3aa: ASSLEGGGNTGELF
j_gene: TRBJ2-1; v_gene: TRBV2; CDR3aa: ATINFRSDEQF
j_gene: TRBJ1-3; v_gene: TRBV6-5; CDR3aa: ASSPWTGGNTIY
j_gene: TRBJ2-3; v_gene: TRBV15; CDR3aa: ATKGGDSTDTQY
j_gene: TRBJ1-2; v_gene: TRBV28; CDR3aa: ASSLVTGLGGGKLGGYT
j_gene: TRBJ2-7; v_gene: TRBV9; CDR3aa: ASSVSGSESYEQY
j_gene: TRBJ1-6; v_gene: TRBV28; CDR3aa: ASGRTGTSSYNSPLH
j_gene: TRBJ2-3; v_gene: TRBV9; CDR3aa: ASSAGGASTDTQY